This T cell receptor (beta chain) is from a study of technical replicates of blood from a handful of donors. Per germline, CDR1 MNHNY and CDR2 SVGAGI (reference sequence). The CDR3 is 11 residues long. Trimming took off 6 bases at V and 6 bases at J, with 8 bases between the two ends. Sequencing used immunoSEQ multiplex PCR; TCRdb keeps in-frame clones, though not all of them. The sample has 80,000 or so clones; roughly 98% are singletons. Input material: T cells isolated from PBMCs. The chain has TRBV6-6 and TRBJ1-2; D might be TRBD1 (6 bases). The sequence came from a human donor in good health. CDR3 amino acids: CASRQGDGYTF. Written as DNA, the CDR3 is TGTGCCAGCAGACAGGGTGATGGCTACACCTTC.